The clone carrying this T cell receptor (beta chain) rates as medium-sized. Its antigen is not identified. These data belong to a study of spatial heterogeneity in lung cancer. In the study overall: Across the raw uncorrected reads, a unique TCR and UMI combination was observed, on average, more than ten times. Study observations and caveats: Expanded intratumoral alpha and beta TCR counts tracked tumor mutation counts.

The time point was: sample taken at primary tumor resection. Whole RNA came from tumor, nontumor lung or frozen PBMC and was sequenced without being sorted. Using its own MiXCR run on the 5' RACE reads, TCRdb lists one record per CDR3 protein. This table has about 4,200 distinct CDR3 sequences, about 5.7% appearing once. The sequence derives from a male donor with early-stage non-small cell lung cancer. The starting material was lung tumor tissue, obtained at surgery.

The CDR3 is CASSSASGAYNEQFF. As DNA, the CDR3 is TGTGCCAGCAGCTCGGCTAGCGGGGCCTACAATGAGCAGTTCTTC. The chain combines TRBV7-2 with TRBJ2-1; TRBD2 agrees at 9 bases. J was trimmed by 2 bases and V by 4 bases; bases with no gene match: 3. Per the germline V gene, CDR1 is SGHTA and CDR2 is FQGNSA. The CDR3 runs to 15 residues.